This T cell receptor beta chain was identified during a study of shared T cell receptors in the human thymus. Sequencing used immunoSEQ multiplex PCR; TCRdb keeps in-frame clones, though not all of them. The sample holds 700,000 or so clones, 70% to 90% seen once. In germline, CDR1 is SGHRS, CDR2 YFSETQ. Deletions cut 0 bases from V and 4 bases from J, with 13 bases between. This CDR3 contains 15 residues. The same sample was also studied in work on human thymus T cells. That report adds: Among the donors, all were healthy Finnish infants having corrective surgery for congenital heart defects. Thymus was obtained from resections taken during corrective heart surgery. Usage of V and J genes appeared biased in thymic and blood repertoires. Among unrelated individuals, related research reported thymic repertoires that overlapped highly.

This clonotype was sampled from a girl younger than two with a congenital heart defect. This chain connects TRBV5-1 to TRBJ1-1; D is unresolved. The sequenced sample was thymocytes. Here the CDR3 DNA reads TGCGCCAGCAGCTTGGGGAAAAGAGGTATCACTGAAGCTTTCTTT. Protein product: CASSLGKRGITEAFF.